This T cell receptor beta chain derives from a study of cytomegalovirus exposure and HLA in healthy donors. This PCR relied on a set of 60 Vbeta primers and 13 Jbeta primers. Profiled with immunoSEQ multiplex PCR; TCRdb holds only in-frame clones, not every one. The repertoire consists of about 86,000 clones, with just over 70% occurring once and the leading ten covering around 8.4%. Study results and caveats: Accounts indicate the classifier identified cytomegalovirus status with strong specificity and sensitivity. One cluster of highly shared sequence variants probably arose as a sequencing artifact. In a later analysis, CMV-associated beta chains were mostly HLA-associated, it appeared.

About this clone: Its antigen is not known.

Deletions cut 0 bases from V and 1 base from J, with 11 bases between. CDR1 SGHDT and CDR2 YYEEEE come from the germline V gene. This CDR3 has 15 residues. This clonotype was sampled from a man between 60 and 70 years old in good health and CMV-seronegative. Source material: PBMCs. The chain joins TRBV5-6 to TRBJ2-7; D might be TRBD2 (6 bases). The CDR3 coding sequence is TGTGCCAGCAGCTTGGGGCGGGACGGATCCTACGAGCAGTACTTC. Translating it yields CASSLGRDGSYEQYF.